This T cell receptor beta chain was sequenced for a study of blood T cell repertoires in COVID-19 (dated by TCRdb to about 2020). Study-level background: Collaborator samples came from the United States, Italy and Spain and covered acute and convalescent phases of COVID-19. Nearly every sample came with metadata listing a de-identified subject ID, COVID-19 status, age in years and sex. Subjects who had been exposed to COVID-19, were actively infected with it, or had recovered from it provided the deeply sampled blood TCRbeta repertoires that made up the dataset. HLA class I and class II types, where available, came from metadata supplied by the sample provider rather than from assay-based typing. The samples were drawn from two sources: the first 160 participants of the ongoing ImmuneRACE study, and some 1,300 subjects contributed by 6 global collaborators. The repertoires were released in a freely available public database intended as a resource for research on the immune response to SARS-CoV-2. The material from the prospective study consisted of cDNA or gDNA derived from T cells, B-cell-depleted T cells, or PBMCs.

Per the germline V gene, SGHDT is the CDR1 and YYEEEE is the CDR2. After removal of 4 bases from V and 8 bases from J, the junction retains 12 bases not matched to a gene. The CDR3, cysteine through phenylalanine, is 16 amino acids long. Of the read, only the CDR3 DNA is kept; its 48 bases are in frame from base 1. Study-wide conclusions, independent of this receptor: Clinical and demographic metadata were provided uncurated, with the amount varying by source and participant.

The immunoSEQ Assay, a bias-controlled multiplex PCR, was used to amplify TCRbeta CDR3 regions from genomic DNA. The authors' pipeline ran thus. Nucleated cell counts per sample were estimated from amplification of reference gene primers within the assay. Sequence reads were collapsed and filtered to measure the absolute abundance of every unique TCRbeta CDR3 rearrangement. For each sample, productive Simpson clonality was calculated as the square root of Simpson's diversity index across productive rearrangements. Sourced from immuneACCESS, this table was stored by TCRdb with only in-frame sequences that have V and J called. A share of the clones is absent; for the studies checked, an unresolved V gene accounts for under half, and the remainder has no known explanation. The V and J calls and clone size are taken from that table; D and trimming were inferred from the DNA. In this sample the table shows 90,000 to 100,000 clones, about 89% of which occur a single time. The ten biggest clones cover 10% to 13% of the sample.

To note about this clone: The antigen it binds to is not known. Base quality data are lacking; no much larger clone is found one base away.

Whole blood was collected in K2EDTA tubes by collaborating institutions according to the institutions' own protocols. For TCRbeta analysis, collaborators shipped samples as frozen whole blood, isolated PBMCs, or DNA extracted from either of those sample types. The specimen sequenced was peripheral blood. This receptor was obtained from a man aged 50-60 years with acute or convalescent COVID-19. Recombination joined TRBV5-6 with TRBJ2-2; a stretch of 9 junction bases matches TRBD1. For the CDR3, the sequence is CASSPSALQGAGELFF. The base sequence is TGTGCCAGCAGCCCCTCCGCCCTACAGGGGGCTGGGGAGCTGTTTTTT.